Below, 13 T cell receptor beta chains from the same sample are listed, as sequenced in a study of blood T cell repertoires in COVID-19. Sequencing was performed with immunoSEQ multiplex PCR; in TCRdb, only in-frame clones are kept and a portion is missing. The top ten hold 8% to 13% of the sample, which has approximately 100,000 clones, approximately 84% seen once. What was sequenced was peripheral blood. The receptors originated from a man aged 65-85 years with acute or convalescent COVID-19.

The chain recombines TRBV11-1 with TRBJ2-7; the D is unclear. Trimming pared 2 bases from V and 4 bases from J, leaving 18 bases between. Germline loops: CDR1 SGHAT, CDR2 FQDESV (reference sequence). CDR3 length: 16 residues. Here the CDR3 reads CASSLILSTLPYEQYF. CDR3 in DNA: TGTGCCAGCAGCTTAATCTTGAGCACCCTCCCTTACGAGCAGTACTTC. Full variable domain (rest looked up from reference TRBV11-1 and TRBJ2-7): EAEVAQSPRYKITEKSQAVAFWCDPISGHATLYWYRQILGQGPELLVQFQDESVVDDSQLPKDRFSAERLKGVDSTLKIQPAELGDSAMYLCASSLILSTLPYEQYFGPGTRLTVT.

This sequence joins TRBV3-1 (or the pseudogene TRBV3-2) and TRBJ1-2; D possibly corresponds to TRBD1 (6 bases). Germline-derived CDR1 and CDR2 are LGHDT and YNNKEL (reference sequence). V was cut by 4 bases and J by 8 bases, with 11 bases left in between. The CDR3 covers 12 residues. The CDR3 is CASSLSGVGYTF. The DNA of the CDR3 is TGTGCCAGCAGCCTTTCAGGGGTCGGCTACACCTTC.

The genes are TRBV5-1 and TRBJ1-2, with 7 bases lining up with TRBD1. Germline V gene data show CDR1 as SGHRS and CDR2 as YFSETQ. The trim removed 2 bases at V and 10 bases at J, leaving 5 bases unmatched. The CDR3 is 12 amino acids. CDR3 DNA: TGCGCCAGCAGCTTCCCGGGACAGAACTACACCTTC. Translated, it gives CASSFPGQNYTF.

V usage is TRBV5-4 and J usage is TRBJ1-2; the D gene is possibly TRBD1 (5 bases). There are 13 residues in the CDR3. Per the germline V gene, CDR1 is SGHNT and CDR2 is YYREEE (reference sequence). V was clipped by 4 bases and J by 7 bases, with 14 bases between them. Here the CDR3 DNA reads TGTGCCAGCAGCCCCTTACAGGCCCCTGGCTACACCTTC. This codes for CASSPLQAPGYTF.

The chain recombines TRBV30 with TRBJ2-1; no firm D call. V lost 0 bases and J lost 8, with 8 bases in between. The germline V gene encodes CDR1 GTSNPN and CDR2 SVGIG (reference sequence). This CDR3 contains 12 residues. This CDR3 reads CAWSVNEDEQFF. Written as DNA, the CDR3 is TGTGCCTGGAGTGTAAACGAGGATGAGCAGTTCTTC.

Here the CDR3 DNA reads TGTGCCAGCAGCTTGTCCGAGGGGGGGCATCAGCCCCAGCATTTT. Translated, it gives CASSLSEGGHQPQHF. The chain joins TRBV5-8 to TRBJ1-5; D is perhaps TRBD1 (6 bases). The CDR3 is made up of 15 amino acids. V gave up 1 base and J gave up 5 bases, with 13 bases separating them. CDR1 and CDR2 from the germline V gene are SGHTS and YDEGEE.

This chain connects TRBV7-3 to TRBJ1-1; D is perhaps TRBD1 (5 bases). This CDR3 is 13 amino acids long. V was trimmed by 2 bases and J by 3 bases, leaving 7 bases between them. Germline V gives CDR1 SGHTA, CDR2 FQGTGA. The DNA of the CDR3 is TGTGCCAGCAGCTTAGCAGGGTACACTGAAGCTTTCTTT. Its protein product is CASSLAGYTEAFF. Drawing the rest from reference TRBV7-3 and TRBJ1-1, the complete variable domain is GAGVSQTPSNKVTEKGKYVELRCDPISGHTALYWYRQSLGQGPEFLIYFQGTGAADDSGLPNDRFFAVRPEGSVSTLKIQRTERGDSAVYLCASSLAGYTEAFFGQGTRLTVV.

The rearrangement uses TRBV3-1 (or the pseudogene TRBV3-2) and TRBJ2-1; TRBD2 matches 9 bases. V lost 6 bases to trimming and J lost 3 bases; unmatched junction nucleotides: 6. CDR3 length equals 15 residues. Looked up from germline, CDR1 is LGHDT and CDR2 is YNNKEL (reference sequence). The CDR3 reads CASRLSGGNYNEQFF. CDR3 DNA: TGTGCCAGCAGACTAAGCGGGGGGAACTACAATGAGCAGTTCTTC.

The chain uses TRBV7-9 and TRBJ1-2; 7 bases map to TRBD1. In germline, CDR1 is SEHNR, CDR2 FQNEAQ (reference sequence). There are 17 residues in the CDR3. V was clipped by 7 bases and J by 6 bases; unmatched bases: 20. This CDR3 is CASILLLGTAFDHGYTF. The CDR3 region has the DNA TGTGCCAGCATCCTACTTCTCGGGACAGCCTTCGATCATGGCTACACCTTC.

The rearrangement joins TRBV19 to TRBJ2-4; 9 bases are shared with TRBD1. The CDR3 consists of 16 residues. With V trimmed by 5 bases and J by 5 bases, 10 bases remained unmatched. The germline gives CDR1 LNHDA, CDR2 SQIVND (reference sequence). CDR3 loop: CASSGRDRVFENIQYF. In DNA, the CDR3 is TGTGCCAGTAGTGGCCGGGACAGGGTTTTTGAAAACATTCAGTACTTC.

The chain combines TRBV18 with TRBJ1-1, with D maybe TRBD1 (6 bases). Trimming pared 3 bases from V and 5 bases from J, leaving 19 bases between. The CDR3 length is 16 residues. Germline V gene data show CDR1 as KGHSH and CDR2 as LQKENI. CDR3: CASSPYTTTGYTEAFF. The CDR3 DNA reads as TGTGCCAGCTCACCTTACACCACCACAGGGTATACTGAAGCTTTCTTT.

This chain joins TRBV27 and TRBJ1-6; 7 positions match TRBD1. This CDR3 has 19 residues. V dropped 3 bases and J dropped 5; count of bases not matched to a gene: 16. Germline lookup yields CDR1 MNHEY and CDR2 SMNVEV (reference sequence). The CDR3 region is CASSFINRGVGVHNSPLHF. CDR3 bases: TGTGCCAGCAGTTTTATTAACAGGGGAGTCGGGGTTCATAATTCACCCCTCCACTTT.

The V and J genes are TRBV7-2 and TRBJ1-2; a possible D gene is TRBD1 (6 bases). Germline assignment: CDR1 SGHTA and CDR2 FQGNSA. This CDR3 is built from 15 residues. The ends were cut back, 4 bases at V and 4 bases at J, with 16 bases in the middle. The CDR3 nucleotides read TGTGCCAGCAGCTACCGGACAGACGGGCCCTATGGCTACACCTTC. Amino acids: CASSYRTDGPYGYTF. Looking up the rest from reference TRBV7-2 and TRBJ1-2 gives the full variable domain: GAGVSQSPSNKVTEKGKDVELRCDPISGHTALYWYRQSLGQGLEFLIYFQGNSAPDKSGLPSDRFSAERTGGSVSTLTIQRTQQEDSAVYLCASSYRTDGPYGYTFGSGTRLTVV.